This T cell receptor beta chain was recovered during a study of response to subunit inactivated influenza vaccine. TCRdb re-called the RT-PCR reads through MiXCR, storing one row per CDR3 protein. Found here are around 600,000 distinct CDR3 sequences, over 9% of them singletons; the top ten hold roughly 9.6%. The CDR3 has 15 residues. Germline CDR1 and CDR2: LGHNA and YNFKEQ. Deletions cut 1 base from V and 4 bases from J, with 11 bases between. This sample was also put to use in a study of T cells expressing NK-cell markers. That work adds: Generation of TCR beta cDNA was performed by 5'RACE template switching incorporating UMIs.

The chain recombines TRBV4-2 with TRBJ2-1, with D perhaps matching TRBD1 or TRBD2 (5 bases each). The material sequenced was PBMCs from blood, taken on the day of vaccination. This clonotype was obtained from a man between 45 and 60 years old who received an inactivated influenza vaccine. CDR3 nucleotide sequence: TGTGCCAGCAGCCAAGCGGGGCACATATACAATGAGCAGTTCTTC. Residues: CASSQAGHIYNEQFF.